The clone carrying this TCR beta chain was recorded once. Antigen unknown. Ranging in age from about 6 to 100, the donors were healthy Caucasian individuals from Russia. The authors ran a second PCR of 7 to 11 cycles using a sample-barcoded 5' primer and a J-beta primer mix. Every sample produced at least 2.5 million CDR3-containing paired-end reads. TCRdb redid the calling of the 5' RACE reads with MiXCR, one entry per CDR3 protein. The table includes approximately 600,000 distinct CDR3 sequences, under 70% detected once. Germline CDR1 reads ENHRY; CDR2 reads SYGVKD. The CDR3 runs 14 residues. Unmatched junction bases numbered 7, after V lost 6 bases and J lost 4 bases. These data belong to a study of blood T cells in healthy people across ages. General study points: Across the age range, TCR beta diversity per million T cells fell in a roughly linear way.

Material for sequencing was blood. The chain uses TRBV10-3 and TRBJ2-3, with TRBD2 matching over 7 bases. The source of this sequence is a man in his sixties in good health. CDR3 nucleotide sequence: TGTGCCATCAGGGAGGGACTATTGGCAGATACGCAGTATTTT. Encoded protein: CAIREGLLADTQYF.